The present TCR beta chain was sequenced within a study of graft-versus-host responses after intestinal transplantation listed by TCRdb under 2021. Describing the broader study: Multivisceral, liver-intestinal, or isolated intestinal transplants were received by the recipients. Every recipient was given anti-thymocyte globulin induction, then maintenance tacrolimus and steroids for roughly 3 years. After intestinal transplantation, graft-versus-host and host-versus-graft alloreactive T cell clones in the graft, circulation and bone marrow were tracked using bulk TCR-beta CDR3 sequencing. To identify alloreactive clones, pre-transplant mixed lymphocyte reaction products were sequenced and compared with unstimulated pre-transplant donor and recipient T cells. The cohort enrolled some 23 intestinal transplant recipients, one of whom was a retransplant, and 3 patients without pretransplant specimens were excluded. Donor T cell macrochimerism was defined as a peak of at least 4% donor T cells among recipient peripheral blood mononuclear cells. Rather than being sequenced by the commercial service, samples from a few later patients were sequenced in-house on an Illumina MiSeq and processed with MiXCR. The paper as a whole reports these results and caveats: GvH clones were found in recipient bone marrow, and some of the GvH clones appeared earlier in ileal mucosa or blood, which is consistent with an intestinal mucosal origin. High GvH to HvG T cell clonal ratios were observed in the allografts of patients with donor T cell macrochimerism. Conclusions were limited by the relatively low number and heterogeneity of intestinal transplant patients. Early after transplant, peak levels of circulating GvH clones were found to be associated with declines in HvG clones.

Library prep was done by the immunoSEQ multiplex PCR assay. High-throughput TCR-beta CDR3 sequencing of genomic DNA from most patients was performed by Adaptive Biotechnologies. For the original study's pipeline: TCR sequencing data were retrieved from Adaptive's ImmunoSEQ software for about 17 patients, whereas a few other patients were processed with MiXCR and VDJtools. CDR3 nucleotide sequences shared by donor and recipient were removed because the origin of these sequences could not be assigned. At least 2-fold expansion over unstimulated cells and a minimum CFSE-low frequency of 0.002% (template counts) or 0.001% (read counts) were required for clones to be classified as alloreactive. Mappable clones were those detected in sequenced pre-transplant spleen, lymph node, or MLR CFSE-low populations of the donor or recipient. The cumulative frequency of alloreactive clones was calculated as a percentage of all sequences, weighted by copy number. Entries here come from immuneACCESS through TCRdb and include only in-frame sequences with V and J called. Some clones fail to appear in such tables; in the studies checked, an unresolved V gene covers under half of the shortfall, and the cause of the remainder is unknown. The V and J calls and the clone size are those of that table, but D and trimming were determined from the DNA. This sample lists roughly 56,000 clones; 91% were detected once. The leading ten clones occupy 2.5% to 3% of the sample.

This clone occurred once. Its antigen is still unknown. No clone much larger than this one lies a single base away; base qualities are absent. The CDR3, cysteine through phenylalanine, is 16 amino acids long. Only CDR3 DNA remains: 48 bases, in frame from the first base. CDR1 and CDR2, looked up from the germline V gene (reference sequence), are SEHNR and FQNEAQ. Cut back by 4 bases and 8 bases, the V and J ends lie 20 bases apart. Blood samples were collected up to 4 times in the first month after transplant and then at least monthly when available. The chain couples TRBV7-9 to TRBJ1-4; matching of 6 bases hints at TRBD1 as the D gene. The material sequenced was PBMCs, taken about 120 days after intestinal transplantation. The sequence derives from a human patient who received an intestinal transplant, so some T cells may come from the graft donor. The nucleotide sequence is given as TGTGCCAGCAGCTCCCCATTGGGGGCGATGGGGGAAAAACTGTTTTTT. Its translation is CASSSPLGAMGEKLFF. Reference TRBV7-9 and TRBJ1-4 proteins supply the regions before and after the CDR3; the full variable domain is: DTGVSQNPRHKITKRGQNVTFRCDPISEHNRLYWYRQTLGQGPEFLTYFQNEAQLEKSRLLSDRFSAERPKGSFSTLEIQRTEQGDSAMYLCASSSPLGAMGEKLFFGSGTQLSVL.